These 18 T cell receptor beta chains came from one sample sequenced in a study of identical twins. Each CDR3 protein gets one entry after TCRdb re-called the 5' RACE reads with MiXCR. The table records some 270,000 distinct CDR3 sequences, about 8% of them present only once. A further study also used this sample, focusing on yellow fever vaccine responses in identical twins.

Sequenced: CD8+ T cells sorted from blood. The receptors shown here come from a woman aged 18-29 years in good health.

This clonotype has a count of ten or more. This sequence joins TRBV7-9 and TRBJ2-5; D gene uncertain. The CDR3 is 14 residues long. Per the germline V gene, CDR1 is SEHNR and CDR2 is FQNEAQ (reference sequence). V was pared by 10 bases and J by 1 base, with 16 bases between. CDR3 DNA: TGTGCCACCGAGCCCCGTACTCTCCAAGAGACCCAGTACTTC. Residues: CATEPRTLQETQYF.

This clonotype was seen only a few times. J is TRBJ2-5 and V is TRBV6-1; 7 bases align to TRBD1. The germline CDR1 and CDR2 sequences are MNHNS and SASEGT. Trimming removed 1 base from V and 1 base from J; junction bases left unmatched: 3. The CDR3 is 15 amino acids. The CDR3 DNA sequence: TGTGCCAGCAGTGAAGAGACAGGGCGCCAAGAGACCCAGTACTTC. This translates into CASSEETGRQETQYF.

For the CDR3, the DNA is TGTGCCAGCAGTGACTCGACCTTAGAGTCCGGAGTTGTCGGGGAGCTGTTTTTT. Residues: CASSDSTLESGVVGELFF. The chain links TRBV6-4 to TRBJ2-2; D remains ambiguous. The CDR3 spans 18 residues. CDR1 is MRHNA, CDR2 SNTAGT, per germline. V lost 0 bases to trimming and J lost 7 bases, with 21 bases between them.

This clonotype was detected a few times. This chain connects TRBV19 to TRBJ2-7, with a tentative D call TRBD2 (6 bases). CDR1 and CDR2 (germline): LNHDA, SQIVND (reference sequence). V was pared by 3 bases and J by 5 bases, with 14 bases between. CDR3 length: 14 residues. The CDR3 reads CASSIGREVDEQYF. The CDR3 DNA reads TGTGCCAGTAGTATTGGCAGGGAGGTCGACGAGCAGTACTTC.

This clonotype was recorded many times. The chain carries TRBV5-1 and TRBJ2-7; 10 nucleotides agree with TRBD2. CDR1 SGHRS and CDR2 YFSETQ come from the germline V gene. The CDR3 extends over 13 amino acids. J lost 1 base, V lost 7 bases, and 2 bases had no gene match. DNA of the CDR3: TGCGCCAGCGGACTAGCGGAGTCCTACGAGCAGTACTTC. The encoded protein is CASGLAESYEQYF.

This chain joins TRBV7-9 and TRBJ2-1; D is unclear. Per the germline V gene, CDR1 is SEHNR and CDR2 is FQNEAQ (reference sequence). This CDR3 contains 8 residues. V lost 8 bases and J lost 10, with 3 bases in between. CDR3 residues: CASGEQFF. The CDR3 coding sequence is TGTGCCAGCGGCGAGCAGTTCTTC.

Notes on this clonotype: Compared with germline, one end of the junction differs, possibly owing to a read error. The chain uses TRBV10-2 and TRBJ2-5; D is ambiguous. Germline V lookup: CDR1 WSHSY, CDR2 SAAADI. The CDR3 sequence is 12 residues long. CDR3 amino acids: CASSMREEPQYF. In nucleotides, the CDR3 is TGCGCCAGCAGTATGCGAGAAGAGCCCCAGTACTTC.

This clonotype was seen only a few times. V gene TRBV5-1 combines with J gene TRBJ1-4, with D maybe TRBD1 (6 bases). Germline lookup yields CDR1 SGHRS and CDR2 YFSETQ. V gave up 10 bases and J gave up 4 bases, with 14 bases separating them. The CDR3 is made up of 13 amino acids. This chain's CDR3 is CAGSGQINEKLFF. The DNA for the CDR3 is TGCGCCGGTTCCGGACAGATTAATGAAAAACTGTTTTTT. Filled out from reference TRBV5-1 and TRBJ1-4, the complete variable domain reads KAGVTQTPRYLIKTRGQQVTLSCSPISGHRSVSWYQQTPGQGLQFLFEYFSETQRNKGNFPGRFSGRQFSNSRSEMNVSTLELGDSALYLCAGSGQINEKLFFGSGTQLSVL.

This clonotype was detected ten times or more. This chain connects TRBV29-1 to TRBJ2-6; D unclear. The CDR3 contains 15 residues. V was shortened by 1 base and J by 4 bases, with 11 bases between the two germline ends. Per germline, CDR1 SQVTM and CDR2 ANQGSEA. CDR3 residues: CSVEGSLLGANVLTF. CDR3 nucleotide sequence: TGCAGCGTTGAAGGATCGCTATTAGGGGCCAACGTCCTGACTTTC. The variable domain in full, with the rest retrieved from reference TRBV29-1 and TRBJ2-6, is SAVISQKPSRDICQRGTSLTIQCQVDSQVTMMFWYRQQPGQSLTLIATANQGSEATYESGFVIDKFPISRPNLTFSTLTVSNMSPEDSSIYLCSVEGSLLGANVLTFGAGSRLTVL.

This clonotype has a handful of counts. This sequence joins TRBV7-9 and TRBJ2-7; 10 bases are a match to TRBD1. The CDR3 has 15 amino acids. In germline, CDR1 is SEHNR, CDR2 FQNEAQ (reference sequence). The ends lost 1 base at V and 3 bases at J; junction bases unmatched: 3. The CDR3 DNA reads as TGTGCCAGCAGCTTAGATGGGACAGGGGACTACGAGCAGTACTTC. It encodes CASSLDGTGDYEQYF. The full variable domain, in which reference TRBV7-9 and TRBJ2-7 provide the parts outside the CDR3, is DTGVSQNPRHKITKRGQNVTFRCDPISEHNRLYWYRQTLGQGPEFLTYFQNEAQLEKSRLLSDRFSAERPKGSFSTLEIQRTEQGDSAMYLCASSLDGTGDYEQYFGPGTRLTVT.

This clonotype was recorded a few times. The chain links TRBV7-6 to TRBJ2-7; 7 bases match TRBD1. V shed 4 bases and J 0 bases; nucleotides not matched to a gene: 6. The germline gives CDR1 SGHVS, CDR2 FNYEAQ. The CDR3 extends over 15 amino acids. The CDR3: CASSSGTETSYEQYF. The CDR3 region has the DNA TGTGCCAGCAGCTCCGGGACAGAGACCTCCTACGAGCAGTACTTC.

The chain employs TRBV10-3 and TRBJ2-7; TRBD1 matches 10 bases. Per germline, CDR1 ENHRY and CDR2 SYGVKD. The CDR3 has 16 amino acids. The V segment lost 3 bases and the J segment 4 bases; nucleotides outside the gene matches: 9. The CDR3 DNA reads TGTGCCATCAGTGACCCCGGACCGGGACAGGGGTACGAGCAGTACTTC. This gives the protein CAISDPGPGQGYEQYF.

The rearrangement uses TRBV7-6 and TRBJ2-1; 13 positions match TRBD2. After removal of 5 bases from V and 6 bases from J, the junction contained 10 bases not matched to a gene. In germline, CDR1 is SGHVS, CDR2 FNYEAQ. The CDR3 sequence is 17 residues long. CDR3 protein: CASSTGLAGVGGNEQFF. CDR3 DNA: TGTGCCAGCAGCACCGGACTAGCGGGAGTCGGGGGCAATGAGCAGTTCTTC.

This clonotype was recorded a few times. CDR3 nucleotide sequence: TGTGCCAGCAGTTCCCTTGACATAGAGCAGTACTTC. As protein: CASSSLDIEQYF. This chain connects TRBV28 to TRBJ2-7; D is unresolved. Germline V gene sequence: CDR1 MDHEN, CDR2 SYDVKM. CDR3 length: 12 amino acids. V was clipped by 4 bases and J by 7 bases, with 11 bases between them. The full variable domain, with the rest looked up from reference TRBV28 and TRBJ2-7, is DVKVTQSSRYLVKRTGEKVFLECVQDMDHENMFWYRQDPGLGLRLIYFSYDVKMKEKGDIPEGYSVSREKKERFSLILESASTNQTSMYLCASSSLDIEQYFGPGTRLTVT.

This chain connects TRBV4-3 to TRBJ2-1; 7 positions agree with TRBD2. After removal of 3 bases from V and 5 bases from J, the junction contained 13 bases not matched to a gene. The CDR3 consists of 17 residues. Germline V CDR1 and CDR2: LGHNA, YSLEER. The CDR3 DNA is TGCGCCAGCAGCCACCGCACCCTGGGACTAACCCACAATGAGCAGTTCTTC. This encodes CASSHRTLGLTHNEQFF.

The sample holds a few counts of this clonotype. Its ends do not fully match the called genes, so a read error is possible. The chain joins TRBV5-8 to TRBJ2-3, with TRBD2 as a possible D gene (5 bases). Germline assignment: CDR1 SGHTS and CDR2 YDEGEE. The CDR3 extends over 15 amino acids. The CDR3 spells CASSALVASTDAQYF. The CDR3 nucleotides read TGTGCCAGCAGTGCTTTGGTGGCTAGCACAGATGCGCAGTATTTT.

This clonotype was seen a few times. The genes are TRBV7-3 and TRBJ2-3; 7 positions match TRBD1. CDR3 length: 14 residues. Germline V gene sequence: CDR1 SGHTA, CDR2 FQGTGA. The J segment lost 5 bases and the V segment lost 5 bases, leaving 7 bases of the junction unmatched. This CDR3 reads CASSQQGPGDTQYF. The CDR3 nucleotides are TGTGCCAGCAGCCAACAGGGGCCGGGAGATACGCAGTATTTT.

The chain recombines TRBV20-1 with TRBJ2-1; TRBD2 agrees at 9 bases. This CDR3 is built from 13 residues. Trimming removed 2 bases from V and 14 bases from J; junction bases left unmatched: 10. Germline V lookup: CDR1 DFQATT, CDR2 SNEGSKA (reference sequence). CDR3 DNA: TGCAGTGCTAGACAGACTAATAGCGGGAGTAAGTTCTTC. It codes for CSARQTNSGSKFF.